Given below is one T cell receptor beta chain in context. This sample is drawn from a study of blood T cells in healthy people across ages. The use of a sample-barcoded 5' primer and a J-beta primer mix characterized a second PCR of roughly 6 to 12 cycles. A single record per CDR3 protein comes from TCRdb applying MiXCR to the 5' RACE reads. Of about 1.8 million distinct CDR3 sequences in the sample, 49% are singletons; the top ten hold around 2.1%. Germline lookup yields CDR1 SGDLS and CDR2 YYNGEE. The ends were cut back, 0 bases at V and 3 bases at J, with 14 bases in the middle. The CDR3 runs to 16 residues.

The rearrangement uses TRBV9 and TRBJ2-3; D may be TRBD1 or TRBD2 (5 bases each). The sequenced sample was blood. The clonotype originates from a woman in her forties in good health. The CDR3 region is CASSVGDPGRTDTQYF. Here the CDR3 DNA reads TGTGCCAGCAGCGTAGGGGACCCCGGGCGGACAGATACGCAGTATTTT. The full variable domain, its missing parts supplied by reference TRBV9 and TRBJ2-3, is DSGVTQTPKHLITATGQRVTLRCSPRSGDLSVYWYQQSLDQGLQFLIQYYNGEERAKGNILERFSAQQFPDLHSELNLSSLELGDSALYFCASSVGDPGRTDTQYFGPGTRLTVL.